The rows below give T cell receptor beta chains drawn from one sample of a study of cytomegalovirus exposure and HLA in healthy donors. Only in-frame clones appear in the TCRdb table, and some are missing; sequencing was by immunoSEQ multiplex PCR. The sample records about 220,000 clones, 75% to 95% being singletons. The sequenced sample was PBMCs. The receptors were sampled from a young woman in good health and CMV-seronegative. CDR3s include the opening cysteine and the closing phenylalanine or tryptophan. D genes are given only for firm matches. Clone size is given for some rows only: seen once, a few or many times, or a class if the clone is expanded.

cdr3_nt cdr3_aa j_call d_call clone_size v_call
TGTGCCAGCTCACCTGCAGACACTGAAGCTTTCTTT CASSPADTEAFF TRBJ1-1 NA few TRBV18
TGTGCCAGCAGCTTGAGCCCGGGACAGGGATTAGATTCACCCCTCCACTTT CASSLSPGQGLDSPLHF TRBJ1-6 TRBD1 NA TRBV7-3
TGCGCCAGCATGGTGGCAGGCGCTGCCTACGAGCAGTACTTC CASMVAGAAYEQYF TRBJ2-7 NA NA TRBV10-2
TGCGCCAGCAGCTTGGTGGGCAGCTCCTACGAGCAGTACTTC CASSLVGSSYEQYF TRBJ2-7 NA NA TRBV5-1
TGTGCCAGCAGCAAAGGTGTTTTGGGGACTAGCGGGAGGCAGTTAGTCGAGCAGTACTTC CASSKGVLGTSGRQLVEQYF TRBJ2-7 NA NA TRBV21-1
TGTGCCAGCAGTTACTCGGGACAGGGGGGTATCCACGAGCAGTACTTC CASSYSGQGGIHEQYF TRBJ2-7 TRBD1 NA TRBV6-5
TGTGCCAGCAGTTTGGTTTGGGGCGCCAAAAACATTCAGTACTTC CASSLVWGAKNIQYF TRBJ2-4 NA NA TRBV27
TGTGCCAGTAGTGCGGTGAGGAATAATTCACCCCTCCACTTT CASSAVRNNSPLHF TRBJ1-6 NA NA TRBV19
TGCGCCAGCAGCTTTGGACTAGCGAAGGGAGAGACCCAGTACTTC CASSFGLAKGETQYF TRBJ2-5 TRBD2 NA TRBV5-1
TGTGCCAGCAGTTGCAGGGACTGCGGGCATGAGCAGTTCTTC CASSCRDCGHEQFF TRBJ2-1 NA NA TRBV6-6
TGTGCCAGCAGCACACAACTAGCGTCGGTGGGCGAGCAGTACTTC CASSTQLASVGEQYF TRBJ2-7 TRBD2 NA TRBV11-2
TGCAGCGTTGAACTAGCGGACTCCCAAGAGACCCAGTACTTC CSVELADSQETQYF TRBJ2-5 TRBD2 NA TRBV29-1
TGCGCCAGCAGCCCACAGGGGTTGGGGATTGGCTACACCTTC CASSPQGLGIGYTF TRBJ1-2 TRBD1 NA TRBV5-1
TGCGCCAGCAACGGGGACAGCACTTATAATTCACCCCTCCACTTT CASNGDSTYNSPLHF TRBJ1-6 TRBD1 once TRBV10-1
TGTGCCAGCAGCTTCCTATTGCTGAACACTGAAGCTTTCTTT CASSFLLLNTEAFF TRBJ1-1 NA NA TRBV7-2
TGTGCCAGCCTACCGAAAGGAGGTAACTATGGCTACACCTTC CASLPKGGNYGYTF TRBJ1-2 NA NA TRBV19
TGTGCCTGGAGCGGAAGGGGGTACGAGCAGTACTTC CAWSGRGYEQYF TRBJ2-7 NA NA TRBV30
TGTGCCTGGAGTGTAGAGGGGGATGGCTACACCTTC CAWSVEGDGYTF TRBJ1-2 NA NA TRBV30
TGTGCCAGCAGCTTATCCGGGTCCGGGGGGGAAGAGCAGTACTTC CASSLSGSGGEEQYF TRBJ2-7 TRBD2 once TRBV7-8
TGTGCCAGCAGCTTAGATGGCGGTAAAAATGAGCAGTTCTTC CASSLDGGKNEQFF TRBJ2-1 NA NA TRBV7-9
TGTGCCAGCAGCTCACTATACCGGGACAGAGAGACCCAGTACTTC CASSSLYRDRETQYF TRBJ2-5 TRBD1 NA TRBV5-6
TGTGCCAGTAGTACACAGGGTGCCTACGAGCAGTACTTC CASSTQGAYEQYF TRBJ2-7 NA NA TRBV19
TGCAGCGTTGTGAGGTCCGGGGAGCTGTTTTTT CSVVRSGELFF TRBJ2-2 NA NA TRBV29-1
TGTGCCAGCAGCCCAACCTTACTAGCGGGAGGAAAAGATGAGCAGTTCTTC CASSPTLLAGGKDEQFF TRBJ2-1 TRBD2 NA TRBV7-9
TGCGCCAGCAGCCAAGTAATCTTACTAGTCGGAGAGACCCAGTACTTC CASSQVILLVGETQYF TRBJ2-5 NA NA TRBV4-1
TGTGCCAGCAGCGCCCCCGGGACTAGCGGCAATGAGCAGTTCTTC CASSAPGTSGNEQFF TRBJ2-1 TRBD2 once TRBV28
TGTGCCAGCAACAGGGGTGATACGCAGTATTTT CASNRGDTQYF TRBJ2-3 TRBD1 NA TRBV2
TGTGCCAGTAGTTCCCCGGAGGGAATAGGCAATCAGCCCCAGCATTTT CASSSPEGIGNQPQHF TRBJ1-5 NA NA TRBV19
TGTGCCAGCAGCTCCCTTGCGGGAGTCTCCTACGAGCAGTACTTC CASSSLAGVSYEQYF TRBJ2-7 TRBD2 NA TRBV11-2
TGTGCCCTCGACCGGGACAGGGGAAACCAGCCCCAGCATTTT CALDRDRGNQPQHF TRBJ1-5 TRBD1 NA TRBV30
TGCGCCAGCAGTCCCTCGGGAGGGTTGAGAAATGAGCAGTTCTTC CASSPSGGLRNEQFF TRBJ2-1 TRBD2 once TRBV4-1
TGTGCCTGGAGTGTAACCGGAGATACGCAGTATTTT CAWSVTGDTQYF TRBJ2-3 NA NA TRBV30
TGCAGCGTTGCTGGGGGCCCCTTAAAAGAGACCCAGTACTTC CSVAGGPLKETQYF TRBJ2-5 NA NA TRBV29-1
TGTGCCAGCAGCTTATTCAGGAATAGCAATCAGCCCCAGCATTTT CASSLFRNSNQPQHF TRBJ1-5 NA NA TRBV7-2
TGTGCCAGCAGCGCACAGTACAATGAGCAGTTCTTC CASSAQYNEQFF TRBJ2-1 NA NA TRBV9
TGTGCCAGCAGTACCAGACAGAAACCAAACACTGAAGCTTTCTTT CASSTRQKPNTEAFF TRBJ1-1 NA NA TRBV28
TGTGCCAGCAGCTTATTCAGTTACACCGGGGAGCTGTTTTTT CASSLFSYTGELFF TRBJ2-2 NA NA TRBV13
TGTGCCAGCAGCTCGATGACTAGCGGGAGGGTCGCCATTCAGTACTTC CASSSMTSGRVAIQYF TRBJ2-4 TRBD2 once TRBV7-2
TGTGCCTGGAGTTCCACCAGGGACTCCTACGAGCAGTACTTC CAWSSTRDSYEQYF TRBJ2-7 NA NA TRBV30
TGTGCCAGCAGCTTAGCGGCGACCAGGTACCAAGAGACCCAGTACTTC CASSLAATRYQETQYF TRBJ2-5 NA NA TRBV11-2
TGTGCCAGCAGCTTAGGTGCGGGTCCCGGCAATGAGCAGTTCTTC CASSLGAGPGNEQFF TRBJ2-1 NA NA TRBV11-3
TGCGCCAGCAGCTTAGGGCAGGGCGTACTTCCTACGAGGCAGCAGTACTTC CASSLGQGVLPTRQQYF TRBJ2-7 NA NA TRBV5-1
TGTGCCAGCAGCCCTAATCCGGGGACAGCGGGAAACACCATATATTTT CASSPNPGTAGNTIYF TRBJ1-3 TRBD1 NA TRBV7-6
TGTGCCAGCAGTCCCCTTCCGGGACAGGGCAATGTCGAGCAGTACTTC CASSPLPGQGNVEQYF TRBJ2-7 TRBD1 NA TRBV27
TGTGCCAGCTCCCCGAGTGTAGCGGGAGGTTCCTACGAGCAGTACTTC CASSPSVAGGSYEQYF TRBJ2-7 TRBD2 NA TRBV18
TGTGCCAGCAGCTTTGCCGGCGGAGGTATTGAGCCCCAGCATTTT CASSFAGGGIEPQHF TRBJ1-5 NA NA TRBV7-2
TGTGCCAGCAGTTGGGAGAACAATAGCAATCAGCCCCAGCATTTT CASSWENNSNQPQHF TRBJ1-5 NA NA TRBV2
TGTGCCAGCAGTGCTACTAGCGGGAGGGCCTCTTGGGAGCAGTTCTTC CASSATSGRASWEQFF TRBJ2-1 TRBD2 NA TRBV6-1
TGTGCCAGCTGGGATGGGGACACCCTCCGTCGAAATGAAAAACTGTTTTTT CASWDGDTLRRNEKLFF TRBJ1-4 NA NA TRBV5-4
TGCGCCAGCAGCCTACTCGGACTAGCGCGAGAGACCCAGTACTTC CASSLLGLARETQYF TRBJ2-5 TRBD2 NA TRBV4-1
TGTGCCAGCAGCGGCCTTTCGGGGGTTGGAAACACCATATATTTT CASSGLSGVGNTIYF TRBJ1-3 NA NA TRBV14
TGCGCCAGCAGCCAAGTGGGGGGGCAGGGGAGAGAGCAGTACTTC CASSQVGGQGREQYF TRBJ2-7 NA NA TRBV4-1
TGTGCCAGCAGCCCCCGTCTCTACGAGCAGTACTTC CASSPRLYEQYF TRBJ2-7 NA NA TRBV7-6
TGTGCCAGCAGGGATGGACAGTCCACAGATACGCAGTATTTT CASRDGQSTDTQYF TRBJ2-3 NA NA TRBV6-6